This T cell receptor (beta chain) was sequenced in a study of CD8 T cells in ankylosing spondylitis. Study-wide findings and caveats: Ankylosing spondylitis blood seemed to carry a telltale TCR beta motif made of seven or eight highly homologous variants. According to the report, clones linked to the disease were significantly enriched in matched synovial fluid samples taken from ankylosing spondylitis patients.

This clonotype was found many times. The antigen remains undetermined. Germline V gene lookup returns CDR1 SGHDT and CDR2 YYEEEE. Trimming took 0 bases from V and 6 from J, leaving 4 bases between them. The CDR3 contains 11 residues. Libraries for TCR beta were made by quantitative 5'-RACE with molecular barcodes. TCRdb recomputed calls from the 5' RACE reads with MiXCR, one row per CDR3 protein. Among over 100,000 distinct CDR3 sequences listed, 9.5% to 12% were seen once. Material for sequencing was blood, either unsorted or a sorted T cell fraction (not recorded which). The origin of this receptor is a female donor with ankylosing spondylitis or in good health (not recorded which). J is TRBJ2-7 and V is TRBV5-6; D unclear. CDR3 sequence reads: CASSLGIEQYF. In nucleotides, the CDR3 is TGTGCCAGCAGCTTGGGAATCGAGCAGTACTTC.